This TCR beta chain was retrieved from a study of blood T cell repertoires in COVID-19. Overall study: The United States, Italy and Spain provided the acute and convalescent COVID-19 samples. T cells, B-cell-depleted T cells, or PBMCs provided the cDNA or gDNA that served as material.

Donors were grouped by their self-reported clinical history. Sequenced by immunoSEQ multiplex PCR; TCRdb stores in-frame clones only, minus some. This sample carries a few hundred thousand clones, approximately 89% of them seen once, and the ten largest clones take around 1.9%. The TCR originated in a man aged 35-49 years in a cohort exposed to, infected with or recovered from COVID-19 (not recorded which). Source material: PBMCs or T cells enriched from blood (not recorded which).

This chain's CDR3 is CASSEAGPGLRGYTF. Here the CDR3 DNA reads TGTGCCAGCAGTGAAGCGGGGCCAGGGTTGAGGGGCTACACCTTC. The chain recombines TRBV2 with TRBJ1-2; the D gene is possibly TRBD1 (5 bases). Trimming pared 0 bases from V and 8 bases from J, leaving 16 bases between. The CDR3 covers 15 residues. Germline V CDR1 and CDR2: SNHLY, FYNNEI.